The 15 T cell receptor beta chains in this list originate from one sample, sequenced in a study of cytotoxic CD8 clonotypes in ibrutinib-treated CLL. Assay: immunoSEQ multiplex PCR; the TCRdb copy retains only in-frame clones and omits some. The table includes about 150,000 clones, 79% detected once. Specimen: PBMCs, collected after 12 months of ibrutinib treatment. The receptors originated from a human donor with chronic lymphocytic leukemia.

Written as DNA, the CDR3 is TGCGCCAGCAGCCACCCAACGACAGGACTTCCCTCTGGAAACACCATATATTTT. Translating it yields CASSHPTTGLPSGNTIYF. The gene calls are TRBV4-3 and TRBJ1-3; weak D call: TRBD1 (6 bases). Germline loops: CDR1 LGHNA, CDR2 YSLEER. Between the trimmed V and J ends, which lost 3 bases and 0 bases, there was a span of 18 bases. This CDR3 spans 18 amino acids.

V gene TRBV4-1 combines with J gene TRBJ2-7, with D possibly called TRBD1 or TRBD2 (5 bases each). Trimming shortened V by 0 bases and J by 6 bases, and 9 bases separated the two germline ends. This CDR3 contains 13 residues. CDR1 is MGHRA and CDR2 is YSYEKL in the germline V gene. In DNA, the CDR3 is TGCGCCAGCAGCCAAGAACGGGACCGCGAGCAGTACTTC. Its protein is CASSQERDREQYF.

The J gene is TRBJ2-3, the V gene TRBV27, with 10 nucleotides matching TRBD1. From germline, CDR1 is MNHEY and CDR2 SMNVEV (reference sequence). The CDR3 extends over 14 amino acids. Germline trimming cut 2 bases from V and 5 bases from J; bases unmatched to any gene: 1. CDR3 region: CASSLDRGQDTQYF. DNA of the CDR3: TGTGCCAGCAGTTTAGACAGGGGGCAAGATACGCAGTATTTT.

The CDR3 sequence is CASSFSYGYTF. CDR3 in DNA: TGTGCCAGCAGCTTCAGCTATGGCTACACCTTC. The chain uses TRBV7-9 and TRBJ1-2; D gene uncertain. The germline V gene encodes CDR1 SEHNR and CDR2 FQNEAQ (reference sequence). The length of the CDR3 is 11 residues. Trimming cost V 3 bases and J 4 bases, with 3 bases left between them.

The rearrangement uses TRBV5-1 and TRBJ2-7; 12 positions agree with TRBD1. The CDR3 runs to 14 residues. CDR1 is SGHRS and CDR2 is YFSETQ in the germline V gene. V trimming: 2 bases; J trimming: 5 bases; junction bases outside the gene matches: 2. The CDR3 spells CASSFGTGGDEQYF. In DNA, the CDR3 is TGCGCCAGCAGCTTCGGGACAGGGGGCGACGAGCAGTACTTC.

This chain joins TRBV4-3 and TRBJ1-1; a possible D gene is TRBD1 (6 bases). The CDR3 extends over 16 amino acids. V shed 5 bases and J shed 4 bases, with 20 bases lying between them. The germline V gene encodes CDR1 LGHNA and CDR2 YSLEER. The CDR3 is CASSFQTGYGSTEAFF. In DNA, the CDR3 is TGCGCCAGCAGCTTTCAAACAGGGTATGGAAGCACTGAAGCTTTCTTT.

This chain joins TRBV18 and TRBJ2-3, with TRBD1 identical over 8 bases. After removal of 0 bases from V and 0 bases from J, the junction contained 5 bases not matched to a gene. CDR3 length: 17 residues. CDR1 is KGHSH and CDR2 is LQKENI in the germline V gene. CDR3 region: CASSPPRGPSSTDTQYF. In DNA form, the CDR3 reads TGTGCCAGCTCACCACCCAGGGGGCCCTCTAGCACAGATACGCAGTATTTT.

The chain carries TRBV7-9 and TRBJ1-2, with D unresolved. The CDR3 runs 12 residues. V was clipped by 1 base and J by 5 bases, with 5 bases between them. Germline V gives CDR1 SEHNR, CDR2 FQNEAQ (reference sequence). The CDR3 DNA sequence: TGTGCCAGCAGCTTAGAAGGTTATGGCTACACCTTC. Amino acid sequence: CASSLEGYGYTF.

The gene calls are TRBV5-4 and TRBJ2-1, with TRBD1 matching 8 bases. The junction had 4 bases not matched to a gene; V was cut back by 0 bases and J by 8 bases. Germline V gives CDR1 SGHNT, CDR2 YYREEE (reference sequence). The CDR3 runs 14 residues. CDR3 DNA: TGTGCCAGCAGCTTGGGGACAGGGCAGTATGAGCAGTTCTTC. Protein sequence: CASSLGTGQYEQFF.

V usage is TRBV18 and J usage is TRBJ2-7, with D uncertain. V shed 0 bases and J shed 2 bases, with 8 bases lying between them. CDR1 KGHSH and CDR2 LQKENI come from the germline V gene. The CDR3 extends over 14 amino acids. The CDR3 bases are TGTGCCAGCTCACCACCCCGCGACACCTACGAGCAGTACTTC. It yields the protein CASSPPRDTYEQYF.

The J gene is TRBJ2-1, the V gene TRBV9; D is unclear. This CDR3 has 16 amino acids. V gave up 1 base and J gave up 4 bases, with 15 bases separating them. Germline V gives CDR1 SGDLS, CDR2 YYNGEE. The CDR3 nucleotides read TGTGCCAGCAGCGTATTCCGAGTTCCTAATTACAATGAGCAGTTCTTC. This translates into CASSVFRVPNYNEQFF.

J is TRBJ2-7 and V is TRBV6-5; 9 nucleotides match TRBD1. Germline lookup yields CDR1 MNHEY and CDR2 SVGAGI. This CDR3 has 16 amino acids. J gave up 3 bases and V 2 bases, and 8 bases lay outside the gene matches. CDR3 sequence: CASSYEAGQGYYEQYF. DNA for the CDR3: TGTGCCAGCAGTTACGAGGCGGGACAGGGTTACTACGAGCAGTACTTC.

The CDR3 DNA sequence: TGCGCCAGCAGCCAACATAGCGGGAGGGCCGGGGAGCTGTTTTTT. Translating it yields CASSQHSGRAGELFF. The V call is TRBV4-1, the J call TRBJ2-2; the match to TRBD2 covers 11 bases. Trimming removed 2 bases from V and 6 bases from J; junction bases left unmatched: 2. The germline V gene has CDR1 MGHRA and CDR2 YSYEKL. There are 15 residues in the CDR3.

This chain links TRBV10-3 with TRBJ2-5; the D gene is possibly TRBD1 (7 bases). This CDR3 region has 15 residues. Trimming took 4 bases from V and 0 from J, leaving 12 bases between them. The germline V gene encodes CDR1 ENHRY and CDR2 SYGVKD. CDR3 amino acids: CAISGAGGYQETQYF. DNA of the CDR3: TGTGCCATCAGTGGGGCAGGGGGGTACCAAGAGACCCAGTACTTC.

The genes are TRBV6-5 and TRBJ2-6, with D uncertain. V was trimmed by 4 bases and J by 1 base, leaving 8 bases between them. This CDR3 has 15 amino acids. Germline V gene sequence: CDR1 MNHEY, CDR2 SVGAGI. DNA of the CDR3: TGTGCCAGCAGTTGGATCTTGTCTGGGGCCAACGTCCTGACTTTC. It yields the protein CASSWILSGANVLTF.